The following is a T cell receptor (beta chain) sequence with its context. Its antigen is as yet unknown. This sample is part of a study of T cell repertoires in cytomegalovirus infection. The V gene's germline CDR1 is DFQATT and CDR2 SNEGSKA (reference sequence). Unmatched junction bases numbered 7, after V lost 6 bases and J lost 8 bases. This CDR3 is 13 amino acids long. TCRdb independently ran MiXCR on the reads; one entry per CDR3 protein. The profile shows under 150,000 distinct CDR3 sequences, roughly 30% of them singletons. This TCR derives from a human donor in good health (CMV status not recorded). Some clones in this sample may be carry-over from other donors' samples. The sequencing used CD8+ T cells from cultured PBMCs, collected from culture after CMV antigen stimulation. V usage is TRBV20-1 and J usage is TRBJ1-2, with 12 bases matching TRBD1. CDR3 nucleotide sequence: TGCAGTGCCCCGGGACAGGGGGCTCGGGGCTACACCTTC. Residues: CSAPGQGARGYTF.